This T cell receptor beta chain is from a study of T-cell reconstitution after alpha-beta-depleted transplantation in children. The authors prepared the TCRbeta library with unique molecular identifiers. TCRdb reprocessed the PCR reads with MiXCR, giving one entry per CDR3 protein. Found here are some 490,000 distinct CDR3 sequences, around 13% of them singletons; the top ten hold more than 5.5%. CDR3 length: 14 amino acids. Trimming cost V 3 bases and J 6 bases; bases outside gene matches: 7. The V gene's germline CDR1 is SGHRS and CDR2 YFSETQ. The rearrangement links TRBV5-1 to TRBJ2-3, with 7 bases fitting TRBD1. Source: PBMCs from the stem cell graft donor, taken from the stem cell graft. This clonotype was sampled from a human donor who donated a stem cell graft to a child with combined immunodeficiency. The CDR3 reads CASSSDRDSDTQYF. In nucleotides, the CDR3 is TGCGCCAGCAGCTCCGACAGGGACAGTGATACGCAGTATTTT.